This T cell receptor (beta chain) was identified in a study of T cells in Graves' hyperthyroidism and ophthalmopathy. Source material for PBMCs was 9 to 10 ml fresh peripheral blood. The CDR3 totals 15 residues. The V gene lost 4 bases and the J gene lost 1 base, with 13 bases spanning the gap. CDR1 and CDR2 (germline): MNHNS, SASEGT. Amplification targeted TCR beta CDR3 regions from RNA transcripts. First-round RT-PCR targeting the TCR CDR3 was performed with the HTBI primer set. In TCRdb, the multiplex PCR reads were re-called with MiXCR into one record per CDR3 protein. Of around 250,000 distinct CDR3 sequences detected, approximately 25% appear once; the ten largest clones hold roughly 32%.

Sequencing was carried out using blood. This TCR was sampled from a woman aged 40 to 55 with Graves' ophthalmopathy. The chain has TRBV6-1 and TRBJ1-1; D gene ambiguous. The CDR3 protein is CASSATVAENTEAFF. CDR3 DNA: TGTGCCAGCAGTGCCACCGTAGCGGAGAACACTGAAGCTTTCTTT.